The source of this T cell receptor beta chain is a study of T cells in Graves' hyperthyroidism and ophthalmopathy. Germline V gene lookup returns CDR1 LNHNV and CDR2 YYDKDF (reference sequence). V was cut by 0 bases and J by 8 bases, with 14 bases left in between. The CDR3 has 15 residues. The study included ophthalmopathy patients with Clinical Activity Score at least 3, NOSPECS grade at least 4 and duration under 3 months. The PBMCs had their origin in less than 13 ml of fresh peripheral blood. The study, taken as a whole, reports: By a 13 V-J model, ophthalmopathy was set apart from stable hyperthyroidism.

Amplified regions were TCR beta CDR3 sequences from RNA transcripts. The HTBI primer set served for first-round RT-PCR of the TCR CDR3. TCRdb re-derived calls from the multiplex PCR reads in MiXCR, one entry per CDR3 protein. The table has roughly 550,000 distinct CDR3 sequences, roughly a sixth seen once. Worth noting for this clonotype: What it binds is not known.

The sample comprised blood. This receptor was obtained from a woman between 25 and 40 years old with Graves' ophthalmopathy. The gene calls are TRBV15 and TRBJ2-1; D not certain. The CDR3 DNA reads TGTGCCACCAGCAGAGAATTGTCGGTATGGGATGAGCAGTTCTTC. Protein product: CATSRELSVWDEQFF.